This entry features one TCR beta chain sequence. What it recognizes is unknown. A multiplex PCR was run with 60 Vbeta primers and 13 Jbeta primers. The assay was immunoSEQ multiplex PCR, and TCRdb's table has in-frame clones only and misses some. The sample gives more than 90,000 clones, roughly 83% of which show up once; 2.5% to 3% is in the top ten. This record comes from a study of cytomegalovirus exposure and HLA in healthy donors. Study-wide points: Several V segments, TRBV6-2 and TRBV6-3 among them, could not be told apart and were dropped.

From germline, CDR1 is SGHTA and CDR2 FQGTGA. Deletions cut 3 bases from V and 1 base from J, with 6 bases between. There are 14 residues in the CDR3. This receptor was taken from a woman under 30 in good health and CMV-seropositive. The chain recombines TRBV7-3 with TRBJ2-2; D gene ambiguous. The sequenced sample consisted of PBMCs. This CDR3 reads CASSFVGNTGELFF. In nucleotides, the CDR3 is TGTGCCAGCAGCTTTGTCGGGAACACCGGGGAGCTGTTTTTT.